What follows are 9 T cell receptor beta chains derived from one specimen sequenced in a study of CD8+ T cells in alopecia areata. A panel of CD4, CD8alpha, NKG2D, NKG2ACE and other markers served to sort pooled cutaneous lymph node cells. Extracted from the samples, RNA was reverse transcribed into cDNA to serve as the sequencing template. This table comes from immunoSEQ multiplex PCR, and its TCRdb copy is limited to in-frame clones, with some not included. Listed here are over 250,000 clones without any singletons, the top ten holding about 1.1%. Sequencing was carried out using CD4+ T cells sorted from a lymph node. The source of these receptors is a C3H/HeJ mouse with alopecia areata. This strain has MHC haplotype H2-k.

With respect to this clone: Here the gene names and germline are mouse. From the germline J gene comes the end of the CDR3, since the read stops 4 residues before it. This chain uses TRBV5 with TRBJ2-7, with 8 nucleotides matching TRBD2. Germline assignment: CDR1 LGHNA and CDR2 YNLKQL (reference sequence). This CDR3 is 15 amino acids long. The CDR3 sequence: CASSQDRGGANEQYF. The covered CDR3 bases are TGTGCCAGCAGCCAAGACCGGGGGGGCGCGAAT.

Concerning this clone itself: Gene labels here are mouse ones. The sequenced fragment ends 4 residues before the CDR3 boundary, so the rest is inferred from the germline J gene. The gene calls are TRBV13-2 and TRBJ2-7; 10 positions match TRBD1. The CDR3 length is 14 residues. V lost 5 bases and J lost 2; bases outside the gene matches: 4. Germline lookup yields CDR1 NNHNN and CDR2 SYGAGS (reference sequence). The sequenced CDR3 bases are TGTGCCAGCGGCCCTGGACAGGGGGCCTAT. It specifies CASGPGQGAY. The full CDR3 protein reads CASGPGQGAYEQYF.

This clone has more than one count but fewer than ten. The genes and germline here are from mouse. In the same sample, other DNA sequences code for this CDR3. The covered CDR3 bases are TGTGCCAGCAGTGACAGGGGGTCCTATAATTCGCCC. Translating it yields CASSDRGSYNSP. The full CDR3 protein is CASSDRGSYNSPLYF. This rearrangement joins TRBV13-3 to TRBJ1-6; TRBD1 aligns across 7 bases. The DNA ends 3 residues before the CDR3 does, and the rest of the CDR3 is filled in from the germline J gene. TRBJ1-6 is an ORF; its function is uncertain. Per germline, CDR1 NNHDY and CDR2 SYVADS. The trim removed 2 bases at V and 1 base at J, leaving 0 bases unmatched. The CDR3 totals 15 residues.

This clone was recorded many times. Gene names are the mouse ones. The observed sequence ends 4 residues before the CDR3 terminus, with the missing tail filled in from the germline J gene. The chain carries TRBV13-1 and TRBJ2-7; 9 bases align to TRBD2. V trimming: 0 bases; J trimming: 3 bases; junction bases outside the gene matches: 1. Per germline, CDR1 NSHNY and CDR2 SYGAGN. The length of the CDR3 is 14 residues. The CDR3 reads CASSDGTGDYEQYF. The DNA read from the CDR3 is TGTGCCAGCAGTGATGGGACTGGGGACTAT.

This clone was observed a handful of times. Gene names and germline refer to mouse. The sequenced fragment ends 4 residues before the CDR3 boundary, so the rest is inferred from the germline J gene. The identical CDR3 is also encoded by other nucleotide sequences in the sample. The V and J genes are TRBV13-2 and TRBJ1-2; 7 bases agree with TRBD1. Germline values: CDR1 NNHNN, CDR2 SYGAGS (reference sequence). With V trimmed by 1 base and J by 2 bases, 2 bases remained unmatched. CDR3 length: 14 amino acids. CDR3 in amino acids: CASGDSGQNSDYTF. CDR3 DNA (partial): TGTGCCAGCGGTGATTCGGGACAGAACTCC.

In regard to this clone: Mouse names are used for the genes. The read is 4 residues too short to cover the CDR3 end, so that end is filled in from the germline J gene. The sample contains more than one DNA sequence encoding this CDR3. The chain recombines TRBV19 with TRBJ1-1; 8 positions agree with TRBD1. The germline gives CDR1 FNHDT, CDR2 SITEND (reference sequence). The CDR3 has 13 residues. With V trimmed by 4 bases and J by 3 bases, 2 bases remained unmatched. The CDR3 bases that were read are TGTGCCAGCAGTCCGACAGGGGACACA. This sequence encodes CASSPTGDT. The entire CDR3 protein is CASSPTGDTEVFF.

This clone occurred a few times. Genes and germline are mouse. The read is 4 residues too short to cover the CDR3 end, so that end is filled in from the germline J gene. V usage is TRBV19 and J usage is TRBJ2-5; 11 bases match TRBD2. The CDR3 length is 13 residues. Germline CDR1 and CDR2: FNHDT and SITEND (reference sequence). The part of the CDR3 DNA that was read is TGTGCCAGCAGTGGGGACTGGGGGGAC. This sequence encodes CASSGDWGD. The CDR3 reads in full as CASSGDWGDTQYF. Supplemented by reference TRBV19 and TRBJ2-5, the full variable domain reads GGIITQTPKFLIGQEGQKLTLKCQQNFNHDTMYWYRQDSGKGLRLIYYSITENDLQKGDLSEGYDASREKKSSFSLTVTSAQKNEMAVFLCASSGDWGDTQYFGPGTRLLVL.

This clone has a handful of counts. Gene names refer to mouse genes. Coverage ceases 4 residues before the CDR3 finishes, and the germline J gene fills in the end. V usage is TRBV5 and J usage is TRBJ2-3, with 9 positions matching TRBD1. The CDR3 is 15 residues long. In germline, CDR1 is LGHNA, CDR2 YNLKQL (reference sequence). Trimming removed 4 bases from V and 3 bases from J; junction bases left unmatched: 5. Partial CDR3 DNA: TGTGCCAGCAGCCCCTTTGGACAGGGGGCAGAA. It codes for CASSPFGQGAE. The whole CDR3 reads CASSPFGQGAETLYF.

Concerning this clone itself: The genes and germline here are from mouse. The read terminates 4 residues ahead of where the CDR3 ends, so the germline J gene completes it. This chain joins TRBV19 and TRBJ2-2, with 7 bases identical to TRBD1. The germline CDR1 and CDR2 sequences are FNHDT and SITEND (reference sequence). CDR3 size: 16 residues. V was clipped by 4 bases and J by 0 bases; unmatched bases: 6. The covered CDR3 bases are TGTGCCAGCAGTTACCGGGACAGAGCAAACACCGGG. Protein: CASSYRDRANTG. The full CDR3 is CASSYRDRANTGQLYF. Using reference TRBV19 and TRBJ2-2 for the parts outside the CDR3, the full variable domain is GGIITQTPKFLIGQEGQKLTLKCQQNFNHDTMYWYRQDSGKGLRLIYYSITENDLQKGDLSEGYDASREKKSSFSLTVTSAQKNEMAVFLCASSYRDRANTGQLYFGEGSKLTVL.